These 3 T cell receptor beta chains share one sample of origin, sequenced in a study of CXCR3-negative and CXCR3-positive naive CD8 T cells (dated by TCRdb to about 2019). The sequencing machine was a NextSeq 550. The Human TCR Profiling Kit (MiLaboratory) was used to make UMI-labeled 5' RACE TRB cDNA libraries. Each entry corresponds to one CDR3 protein sequence from reads that TCRdb reprocessed, and DNA is not given. The table for this sample shows 100,000 to 150,000 distinct CDR3 sequences. 0.29% of the sample belongs to the ten largest clones. Sequenced: naive CXCR3- CD8+ T cells from blood. What this sample's cell subset or site label stands for: CD45RO-CCR7+CD27+CD95- naive CD8+ T cells lacking CXCR3 (TNR3-). Source of these receptors: a human donor in good health. Some clones in this sample may be carry-over from other donors' samples.

The CDR3 is CASRSLSGGAKNIQYF. This chain joins TRBV6-5 and TRBJ2-4; without DNA, the TCRdb call of TRBD2 cannot be checked. The CDR3 has 16 amino acids. Germline CDR1 and CDR2: MNHEY and SVGAGI.

This CDR3 is CASSLSGASQETQYF. J is TRBJ2-5 and V is TRBV12-3 or TRBV12-4; TCRdb calls TRBD1, which cannot be checked without DNA. The CDR3 is made up of 15 amino acids.

V gene TRBV5-6 combines with J gene TRBJ1-1. Germline values: CDR1 SGHDT, CDR2 YYEEEE. This CDR3 is 16 amino acids long. Here the CDR3 reads CASSSDRVTMNTEAFF.